This TCR beta chain came from a study of blood T cells in healthy people across ages. As for the study in general: About one barcoded beta molecule was captured per two T cells (by template switching).

Collection of 7.5 to 10 milliliters of peripheral blood was performed for each donor. The use of a sample-barcoded 5' primer and a J-beta primer mix characterized a second PCR of roughly 7 to 11 cycles. TCRdb reprocessed the 5' RACE reads via MiXCR and lists one record per CDR3 protein. The sample includes about 1.4 million distinct CDR3 sequences, around 59% of them seen just once. Germline V gene lookup returns CDR1 SQVTM and CDR2 ANQGSEA. CDR3 length equals 16 residues. Study-wide points: Age brought a roughly linear fall in TCR beta diversity measured per million T cells. Bulk PBMC profiling left naive and antigen-experienced comparisons inconclusive.

A note on this clonotype: Its specificity is not known. Compared with germline, one end of the junction differs, possibly owing to a read error.

The clonotype was recovered from a young man in good health. Sequencing input: blood. The chain couples TRBV29-1 to TRBJ2-5; either TRBD1 or TRBD2 may supply D (5 bases each). The DNA end favors TRBJ2-7, so the J call may be wrong. Written as DNA, the CDR3 is TGCGGCGTTGTAGAGGGACGGAGTAGAGAGTCCTACGAGCAGTACTTC. Encoded protein: CGVVEGRSRESYEQYF.